This T cell receptor beta chain was captured in a study of blood T cell repertoires in COVID-19. Study overall: Donors in the United States, Italy and Spain gave samples during acute or convalescent COVID-19. T cells, B-cell-depleted T cells, or PBMCs provided the cDNA or gDNA that served as material.

V dropped 6 bases and J dropped 5 bases, with 17 bases sitting between them. The length of the CDR3 is 15 residues. Germline CDR1 is SNHLY and CDR2 is FYNNEI. Source study methods: Cell counts per sample came from amplifying reference gene primers. Profiling relied on immunoSEQ multiplex PCR, and the TCRdb table lists in-frame clones only, not all of them. D and trimming come from the DNA, and the V and J calls and clone size come from that table. The data contain roughly 150,000 clones, 75% to 90% of them singletons. V and J are TRBV2 and TRBJ2-1, with TRBD2 as a possible D gene (6 bases). The TCR comes from a woman aged 40 to 50 with acute or convalescent COVID-19. The sequencing sample was made of peripheral blood. CDR3 DNA: TGTGCCAGCAGGGGTAGCGGCATACCTCACAATGAGCAGTTCTTC. Amino acid sequence: CASRGSGIPHNEQFF.